This T cell receptor beta chain appears in the sequencing data of a study of OX40 agonist ivuxolimab in advanced cancers. On the study more broadly: At 0.01 to 10 mg/kg, ivuxolimab was administered intravenously to patients every 2 weeks. Subjects had a mean age of about 60 years, with a range of roughly 20 to 79; about 83% were male.

Only in-frame clones appear in the TCRdb table, and some are missing; sequencing was by immunoSEQ multiplex PCR. This table holds approximately 90,000 clones, more than 85% found once. The germline CDR1 and CDR2 sequences are LGHNA and YNFKEQ. CDR3 length: 15 amino acids. V lost 6 bases, J lost 4 bases, and 9 bases stayed unmatched. The source material was CD4+ or CD8+ T cells sorted from blood, sampled in a trial of the OX40 agonist ivuxolimab. The TCR comes from an adult with an advanced solid tumor such as melanoma, head and neck, liver or kidney cancer. This chain links TRBV4-2 with TRBJ1-1; TRBD1 agrees at 9 bases. The CDR3 DNA sequence: TGTGCCAGCAGAGATCCGGGACAGGGTCTCACTGAAGCTTTCTTT. Amino acids: CASRDPGQGLTEAFF.